The source of this TCR beta chain is a study of blood T cell repertoires in COVID-19. Study information: Researchers got acute and convalescent COVID-19 samples from the United States, Italy and Spain. Sources were T cells, B-cell-depleted T cells, or PBMCs; the material itself was cDNA or gDNA.

In germline, CDR1 is MDHEN, CDR2 SYDVKM. Trimming removed 1 base at V and 0 bases at J, with 19 bases between. CDR3 length: 19 amino acids. The assay was immunoSEQ multiplex PCR, and TCRdb's table has in-frame clones only and misses some. The sample lists about 170,000 clones; around four fifths were seen once. This clone came up a few times. The chain couples TRBV28 to TRBJ1-3, with D possibly matching TRBD1 (6 bases). This clonotype originated in a man aged 40-49 years who had recovered from COVID-19. The sequenced sample was peripheral blood. The CDR3 region is CASSLSLNRVGYSGNTIYF. CDR3 bases: TGTGCCAGCAGTTTATCGCTTAACAGGGTGGGCTACTCTGGAAACACCATATATTTT.